The entry below describes one T cell receptor beta chain. Antigen unknown. Scientists made TCR beta libraries using quantitative 5'-RACE with molecular barcodes. TCRdb re-analysed the 5' RACE reads in MiXCR, keeping a single row per CDR3 protein. The table lists hundreds of thousands of distinct CDR3 sequences, about a quarter of them singletons, with approximately 6.6% in the top ten. This sample was taken from a study of CD8 T cells in ankylosing spondylitis. Study-wide results and caveats: A TCR beta motif of about 8 highly homologous variants appeared characteristic of ankylosing spondylitis blood. Clones that were linked to disease were CD8+ and were relatively rare in peripheral blood.

Germline CDR1 reads DFQATT; CDR2 reads SNEGSKA (reference sequence). The CDR3 is made up of 14 amino acids. V was pared by 0 bases and J by 2 bases, with 9 bases between. The sample comprised blood, either unsorted or a sorted T cell fraction (not recorded which). The chain links TRBV20-1 to TRBJ2-3; the D is unclear. This TCR was sampled from a male donor with ankylosing spondylitis or in good health (not recorded which). The CDR3 DNA sequence: TGCAGTGCTAGAGACAGAAGGACCACAGATACGCAGTATTTT. Translating it yields CSARDRRTTDTQYF.